Included here is one TCR beta chain sequence, with context. The entry originates in a study of CD8 T cells in Susac syndrome. Random-hexamer reverse transcription was applied to roughly 0.5 to 1 ug RNA. TCRdb reprocessed the immunoSEQ multiplex PCR reads with MiXCR, giving one entry per CDR3 protein. The data contain 70,000 or so distinct CDR3 sequences, 85% to 95% of them singletons. From germline, CDR1 is DFQATT and CDR2 SNEGSKA (reference sequence). The CDR3 loop spans 14 amino acids. With 5 bases clipped from V and 5 bases from J, the junction kept 11 bases outside the gene matches. CD8+ and CD4+ T cells circulating in blood were sequenced for TCR beta. The individuals used as controls were healthy donors who had been matched for both age and sex. Negative isolation yielded CD8+ and CD4+ T cells; FACS enriched TEMRA cells.

Sequencing input: CD8+ T cells from PBMCs. The clonotype was recovered from a human donor in good health. The chain couples TRBV20-1 to TRBJ2-5; 7 bases line up with TRBD1. CDR3 nucleotide sequence: TGCAGTGCTCGTTGGACAGGTTGGGGGGAGACCCAGTACTTC. It yields the protein CSARWTGWGETQYF.